The 15 T cell receptor beta chains given below trace back to one sample, sequenced in a study of metastatic and nonmetastatic thyroid tumors. With MiXCR, TCRdb reprocessed the PCR reads. The table lists about 11,000 clones, 26% of them singletons. No treatment of any kind had been given to any patient before thyroid surgery. Sequencing was carried out using tumor tissue. Receptor source: a female donor with papillary thyroid cancer or a benign thyroid nodule (not recorded which). Some clones in this sample may be carry-over from other donors' samples.

This clone is classed as medium-sized. The genes are TRBV13 and TRBJ1-4; D is unresolved. The CDR3 runs 14 residues. Germline CDR1 and CDR2: PRHDT and FYEKMQ (reference sequence). Trimming cost V 5 bases and J 7 bases, with 14 bases left between them. DNA of the CDR3: TGTGCCAGCAGCCTGGGCCCGCGCGGTGAAAAACTGTTTTTT. Its protein is CASSLGPRGEKLFF.

This chain's CDR3 is CASSFGLALTDTQYF. The CDR3 DNA reads TGTGCCAGCAGCTTCGGACTAGCGCTCACAGATACGCAGTATTTT. The chain couples TRBV7-8 to TRBJ2-3; TRBD2 aligns across 9 bases. CDR1 is SGHVS and CDR2 is FQNEAQ in the germline V gene. This CDR3 is 15 amino acids long. Germline trimming cut 3 bases from V and 2 bases from J; bases unmatched to any gene: 3.

This sequence joins TRBV12-3 or TRBV12-4 and TRBJ2-7; D is unclear. This CDR3 contains 11 residues. The V and J ends lost 6 bases and 3 bases respectively, with 6 bases between them. This chain's CDR3 is CASSKYYEQYF. In nucleotides, the CDR3 is TGTGCCAGCAGCAAATACTACGAGCAGTACTTC.

This clone has a handful of counts. The V call is TRBV6-1, the J call TRBJ1-2, with TRBD1 identical over 8 bases. V was clipped by 5 bases and J by 1 base; unmatched bases: 9. Germline assignment: CDR1 MNHNS and CDR2 SASEGT. The CDR3 length is 16 residues. For the CDR3, the DNA is TGTGCCAGCAGTCGACAGGGGATTAGTCTTAACTATGGCTACACCTTC. Amino acids: CASSRQGISLNYGYTF.

The rearrangement links TRBV11-2 to TRBJ2-7, with TRBD2 identical over 9 bases. Germline V CDR1 and CDR2: SGHAT, FQNNGV. Trimming cost V 8 bases and J 2 bases; bases outside gene matches: 4. This CDR3 has 13 residues. Here the CDR3 DNA reads TGTGCCAGCGAGACTAGCGGAGCCTACGAGCAGTACTTC. Translated: CASETSGAYEQYF. The variable domain in full, with the rest retrieved from reference TRBV11-2 and TRBJ2-7, is EAGVAQSPRYKIIEKRQSVAFWCNPISGHATLYWYQQILGQGPKLLIQFQNNGVVDDSQLPKDRFSAERLKGVDSTLKIQPAKLEDSAVYLCASETSGAYEQYFGPGTRLTVT.

This clone was observed a few times. V is TRBV20-1 and J is TRBJ2-7, with 12 nucleotides matching TRBD2. Losses at the gene ends were 6 bases for V and 4 bases for J; bases not matched to a gene: 7. CDR3 length: 14 amino acids. Looked up from germline, CDR1 is DFQATT and CDR2 is SNEGSKA (reference sequence). The CDR3 DNA reads TGCAGTGCCCGAAGGACTAGCGGGGATTACGAGCAGTACTTC. Its protein is CSARRTSGDYEQYF.

This clone was seen ten or more times. The rearrangement links TRBV28 to TRBJ1-4; D perhaps matches TRBD1 (5 bases). There are 14 residues in the CDR3. Germline CDR1 reads MDHEN; CDR2 reads SYDVKM. The V end lost 2 bases, the J end lost 5 bases, and 9 bases lay between the germline ends. DNA of the CDR3: TGTGCCAGCAGTTTAGGGGGTGTGAATGAAAAACTGTTTTTT. Amino acid sequence: CASSLGGVNEKLFF.

This clone is labeled medium-sized (0.01 to 0.1%). The gene calls are TRBV6-1 and TRBJ2-1; 7 bases line up with TRBD2. The CDR3 runs 15 residues. V lost 3 bases, J lost 5 bases, and 7 bases stayed unmatched. The germline CDR1 and CDR2 sequences are MNHNS and SASEGT. The DNA for the CDR3 is TGTGCCAGCAGTGACGGACTAGGGTTAAACAATGAGCAGTTCTTC. Protein sequence: CASSDGLGLNNEQFF.

In its sample, this clone was seen a few times. The chain employs TRBV27 and TRBJ2-7, with D possibly being TRBD2 (6 bases). The V and J ends lost 5 bases and 6 bases respectively, with 11 bases between them. Germline loops: CDR1 MNHEY, CDR2 SMNVEV (reference sequence). The CDR3 extends over 12 amino acids. The CDR3 reads CASSPSGFEQYF. The CDR3, as DNA: TGTGCCAGCAGTCCAAGCGGGTTCGAGCAGTACTTC.

This clone was seen a few times. The chain employs TRBV28 and TRBJ1-6; D is undetermined. Germline V CDR1 and CDR2: MDHEN, SYDVKM. The V gene lost 2 bases and the J gene lost 8 bases, with 4 bases spanning the gap. CDR3 size: 12 residues. The CDR3 region has the DNA TGTGCCAGCAGTTTAGTTTATTCACCCCTCCACTTT. Protein product: CASSLVYSPLHF.

About this clone itself: The junction differs from germline at one of its ends, possibly a read error. The V gene is TRBV24-1, the J gene TRBJ1-4; D unresolved. The CDR3 loop spans 13 amino acids. Germline CDR1 KGHDR, CDR2 SFDVKD. The CDR3, as DNA: TGTGACACCCCCTCGGGTTCACGGGAAAAACTGTTTTTT. It yields the protein CDTPSGSREKLFF.

The J gene is TRBJ2-5, the V gene TRBV6-9; no clear D gene. This CDR3 is 14 amino acids long. The V and J ends lost 2 bases and 7 bases respectively, with 14 bases between them. Germline values: CDR1 MNHGY, CDR2 SVAAGI. The CDR3 bases are TGTGCCAGCAGTTATATAGGTGGCGGCGGGACCCAGTACTTC. It specifies CASSYIGGGGTQYF.

The chain carries TRBV24-1 and TRBJ2-3, with TRBD2 identical over 14 bases. Germline V gene sequence: CDR1 KGHDR, CDR2 SFDVKD. The CDR3 runs to 17 residues. J lost 4 bases, V lost 4 bases, and 6 bases had no gene match. Written as DNA, the CDR3 is TGTGCCACCAGTGACATGACTAGCGGGAGGGAACCAGATACGCAGTATTTT. Its translation: CATSDMTSGREPDTQYF.

J is TRBJ1-5 and V is TRBV20-1; tentative D call: TRBD1 (5 bases). Trimming shortened V by 1 base and J by 6 bases, and 16 bases separated the two germline ends. Looked up from germline, CDR1 is DFQATT and CDR2 is SNEGSKA (reference sequence). The CDR3 contains 15 residues. The CDR3 region has the DNA TGCAGTGCTAGAGGTGGCAGGGCGTCGGGTCAGCCCCAGCATTTT. It specifies CSARGGRASGQPQHF.

The chain recombines TRBV7-8 with TRBJ1-5; D gene unclear. Germline values: CDR1 SGHVS, CDR2 FQNEAQ. The CDR3 covers 15 residues. V was pared by 5 bases and J by 1 base, with 12 bases between. CDR3 loop: CASSPRQVSNQPQHF. The CDR3 DNA is TGTGCCAGCAGCCCCAGACAAGTCAGCAATCAGCCCCAGCATTTT.